The clone carrying this T cell receptor (beta chain) occurred once. This record comes from a study of blood T cell repertoires in COVID-19. Generated by immunoSEQ multiplex PCR, the TCRdb table keeps only in-frame clones and is missing some. This sample yields about 420,000 clones, of which 70% to 90% are seen a single time; 0.8% to 1% belongs to the top ten. Trimming took off 4 bases at V and 1 base at J, with 11 bases between the two ends. The CDR3 runs 15 residues. Germline V lookup: CDR1 MGHDK, CDR2 SYGVNS. The chain recombines TRBV25-1 with TRBJ1-3; D is ambiguous. This clonotype originated in a man between 18 and 35 years old with COVID-19, enrolled during active disease. The material sequenced was peripheral blood. The CDR3 protein is CASSASRTSGNTIYF. For the CDR3, the DNA is TGTGCCAGCAGTGCCTCTCGAACTTCTGGAAACACCATATATTTT.